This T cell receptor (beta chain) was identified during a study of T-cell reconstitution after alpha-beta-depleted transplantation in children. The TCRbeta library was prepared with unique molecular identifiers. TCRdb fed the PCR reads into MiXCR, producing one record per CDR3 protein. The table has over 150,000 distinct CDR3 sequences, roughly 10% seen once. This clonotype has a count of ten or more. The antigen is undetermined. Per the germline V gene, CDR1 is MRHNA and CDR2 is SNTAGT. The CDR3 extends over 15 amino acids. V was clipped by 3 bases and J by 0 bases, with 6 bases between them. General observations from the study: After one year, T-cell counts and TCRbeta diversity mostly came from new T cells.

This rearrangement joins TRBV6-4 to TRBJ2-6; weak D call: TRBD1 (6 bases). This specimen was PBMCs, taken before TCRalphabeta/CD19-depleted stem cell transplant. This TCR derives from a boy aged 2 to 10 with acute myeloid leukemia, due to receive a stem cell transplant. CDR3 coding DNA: TGTGCCAGCAGTGAGGACAGCTCTGGGGCCAACGTCCTGACTTTC. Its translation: CASSEDSSGANVLTF.